This T cell receptor (beta chain) was captured in a study of blood T cell repertoires in COVID-19. The wider study: Both acute and convalescent COVID-19 samples were obtained from the United States, Italy and Spain. PBMCs, B-cell-depleted T cells, or T cells were the source of the cDNA or gDNA that made up the material.

The length of the CDR3 is 17 residues. V dropped 2 bases and J dropped 1 base, with 17 bases sitting between them. Germline loops: CDR1 SGHTA, CDR2 FQGTGA. Under the authors' procedure: Researchers report that nucleated cell counts were estimated from reference gene primer amplification. The protocol was immunoSEQ multiplex PCR, while the TCRdb copy is restricted to in-frame clones and leaves out a portion. V and J calls and clone size are those listed in that table; D and trimming were worked out from the DNA. This sample yields around 300,000 clones, of which approximately 91% are seen a single time; approximately 8.8% belongs to the top ten.

The sample taken for sequencing was peripheral blood. This sequence was found in a man aged 18 to 29 with active or convalescent COVID-19. The gene calls are TRBV7-3 and TRBJ1-1; D uncertain. Here the CDR3 reads CASSLASLGGENTEAFF. The CDR3 DNA sequence: TGTGCCAGCAGCTTAGCGTCTTTAGGAGGCGAGAACACTGAAGCTTTCTTT.